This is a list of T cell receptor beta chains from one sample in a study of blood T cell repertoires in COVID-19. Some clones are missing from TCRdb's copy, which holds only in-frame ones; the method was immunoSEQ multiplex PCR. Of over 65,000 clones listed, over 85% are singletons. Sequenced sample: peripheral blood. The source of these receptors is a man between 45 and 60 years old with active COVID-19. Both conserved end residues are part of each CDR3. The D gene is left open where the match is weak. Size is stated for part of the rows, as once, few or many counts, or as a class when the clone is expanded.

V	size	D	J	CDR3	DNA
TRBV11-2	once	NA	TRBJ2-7	CASSLDRGSYEQYF	TGTGCCAGCAGCTTAGATCGAGGCAGCTACGAGCAGTACTTC
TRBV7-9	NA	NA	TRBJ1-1	CASSLNLGMNTEAFF	TGTGCCAGCAGCTTAAATCTCGGGATGAACACTGAAGCTTTCTTT
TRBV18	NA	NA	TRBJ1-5	CASSPDTYQPQHF	TGTGCCAGCTCACCCGACACCTATCAGCCCCAGCATTTT
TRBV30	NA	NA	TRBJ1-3	CAWSVWSSGNTIYF	TGTGCCTGGAGTGTATGGAGCTCTGGAAACACCATATATTTT
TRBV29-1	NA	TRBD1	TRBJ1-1	CSVYGTGWNTEAFF	TGCAGCGTTTATGGGACAGGATGGAACACTGAAGCTTTCTTT
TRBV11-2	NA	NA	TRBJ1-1	CASSSTENTEAFF	TGTGCCAGCAGCTCTACAGAGAACACTGAAGCTTTCTTT
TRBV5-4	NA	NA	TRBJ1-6	CASSLYGQNSPLHF	TGTGCCAGCAGCTTGTATGGACAGAATTCACCCCTCCACTTT
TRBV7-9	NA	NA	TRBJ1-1	CASSRTTDTEAFF	TGTGCCAGCAGCCGGACAACGGACACTGAAGCTTTCTTT
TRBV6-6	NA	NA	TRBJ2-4	CASSYGQAGGNIQYF	TGTGCCAGCAGTTATGGGCAGGCCGGGGGAAACATTCAGTACTTC
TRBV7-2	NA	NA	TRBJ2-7	CASSSFSYEQYF	TGTGCCAGCAGCTCGTTTTCCTACGAGCAGTACTTC
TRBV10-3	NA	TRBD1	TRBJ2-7	CATRDSKGEQYF	TGTGCCACCCGGGACAGCAAGGGCGAGCAGTACTTC
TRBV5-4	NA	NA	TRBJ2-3	CASSLVTSSSTDTQYF	TGTGCCAGCAGCTTGGTTACTAGCTCCAGCACAGATACGCAGTATTTT
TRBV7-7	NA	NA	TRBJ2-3	CASSLDLTTDTQYF	TGTGCCAGCAGCTTAGATCTGACTACAGATACGCAGTATTTT
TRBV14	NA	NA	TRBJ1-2	CASSQVVNSGIHTF	TGTGCCAGCAGCCAAGTAGTCAATTCGGGGATCCACACCTTC
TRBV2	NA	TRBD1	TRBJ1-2	CASRGQGLNYGYTF	TGTGCCAGCAGGGGACAGGGACTTAACTATGGCTACACCTTC
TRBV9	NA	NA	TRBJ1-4	CASSVVGSGGSEKLFF	TGTGCCAGCAGCGTCGTAGGGAGCGGGGGGAGTGAAAAACTGTTTTTT